Listed here are 15 T cell receptor beta chains from one sample, sequenced in a study of cytomegalovirus exposure and HLA in healthy donors. Amplification used 60 Vbeta primers and 13 Jbeta primers. TCRdb keeps only in-frame clones here, not all; method: immunoSEQ multiplex PCR. The data contain roughly 140,000 clones, less than 85% of them singletons. Specimen: PBMCs. The receptors stem from a man in his forties or fifties in good health and CMV-seropositive.

The count of this clone is one. This rearrangement joins TRBV5-5 to TRBJ2-5; TRBD2 aligns across 10 bases. The trim removed 4 bases at V and 2 bases at J, leaving 8 bases unmatched. The CDR3 runs 16 residues. From germline, CDR1 is SGHKS and CDR2 YYEKEE (reference sequence). The CDR3 DNA reads as TGTGCCAGCAGCGCGGGACTAGCGACCGGACAAGAGACCCAGTACTTC. Translating gives CASSAGLATGQETQYF.

The gene calls are TRBV27 and TRBJ2-2; 11 bases are a match to TRBD2. Germline trimming cut 5 bases from V and 7 bases from J; bases unmatched to any gene: 9. This CDR3 region has 16 residues. Germline values: CDR1 MNHEY, CDR2 SMNVEV (reference sequence). CDR3 DNA: TGTGCCAGCAGTACCCTAGCGGGGGGCGTAGGCGGGGAGCTGTTTTTT. Amino acids: CASSTLAGGVGGELFF.

This clone appeared a single time. The chain employs TRBV6-4 and TRBJ1-6; D is possibly TRBD1 (5 bases). V lost 0 bases, J lost 5 bases, and 5 bases lay in between. CDR3 length equals 14 residues. Germline loops: CDR1 MRHNA, CDR2 SNTAGT. DNA for the CDR3: TGTGCCAGCAGTGACTCGGGGCATAATTCACCCCTCCACTTT. This translates into CASSDSGHNSPLHF.

This clone came up once. The CDR3 here is CASSSGLAAYEQYF. DNA for the CDR3: TGTGCCAGCAGTTCCGGACTAGCGGCCTACGAGCAGTACTTC. The chain employs TRBV27 and TRBJ2-7; 10 nucleotides align to TRBD2. The V segment lost 4 bases and the J segment 2 bases; nucleotides outside the gene matches: 2. The germline gives CDR1 MNHEY, CDR2 SMNVEV (reference sequence). This CDR3 has 14 amino acids.

The CDR3 coding sequence is TGTGCCAGCAGCTTGCGGTCCCCCATAGACACCGGGGAGCTGTTTTTT. Translated: CASSLRSPIDTGELFF. V usage is TRBV5-6 and J usage is TRBJ2-2; D call uncertain. V was cut by 1 base and J by 3 bases, with 13 bases left in between. Germline lookup yields CDR1 SGHDT and CDR2 YYEEEE. CDR3 size: 16 residues.

Here the CDR3 reads CATSRRQAPETQYF. In DNA form, the CDR3 reads TGTGCCACCAGCAGGAGACAGGCCCCAGAGACCCAGTACTTC. This chain joins TRBV15 and TRBJ2-5, with a weak D call TRBD1 (6 bases). V was trimmed by 3 bases and J by 4 bases, leaving 12 bases between them. This CDR3 is 14 amino acids long. Germline loops: CDR1 LNHNV, CDR2 YYDKDF (reference sequence).

V usage is TRBV6-6 and J usage is TRBJ2-3; 7 nucleotides align to TRBD2. The CDR3 is 14 amino acids. Trimming removed 8 bases from V and 7 bases from J; junction bases left unmatched: 12. The V gene's germline CDR1 is MNHNY and CDR2 SVGAGI (reference sequence). CDR3 residues: CASLSGDSSYTQYF. CDR3 bases: TGTGCCAGCCTAAGCGGGGACTCATCCTATACGCAGTATTTT.

Points on this clone: The sample holds other DNA sequences that translate to the same CDR3. The chain uses TRBV4-3 and TRBJ2-7; 7 nucleotides agree with TRBD2. CDR3 length equals 15 residues. Per germline, CDR1 LGHNA and CDR2 YSLEER. V shed 0 bases and J 3 bases; nucleotides not matched to a gene: 5. Here the CDR3 DNA reads TGCGCCAGCAGCCAAGAGGCGGGGGAAAGCTACGAGCAGTACTTC. The encoded protein is CASSQEAGESYEQYF.

The V gene is TRBV25-1, the J gene TRBJ2-7; 9 nucleotides line up with TRBD1. The CDR3 is 15 amino acids. After removal of 6 bases from V and 7 bases from J, the junction contained 13 bases not matched to a gene. Per germline, CDR1 MGHDK and CDR2 SYGVNS. The CDR3 is CASRASGTGNSEQYF. CDR3 DNA sequence: TGTGCCAGCAGGGCCTCGGGGACAGGGAACTCTGAGCAGTACTTC.

The chain recombines TRBV25-1 with TRBJ2-3, with TRBD1 matching over 7 bases. Germline V lookup: CDR1 MGHDK, CDR2 SYGVNS. The V gene end was trimmed by 4 bases and the J gene end by 1 base; junction bases not matched to a gene: 5. This CDR3 has 15 amino acids. The CDR3 region is CASSAPQGRTDTQYF. The CDR3 nucleotides are TGTGCCAGCAGTGCCCCACAGGGGCGCACAGATACGCAGTATTTT.

This clone occurred once. V and J are TRBV5-1 and TRBJ1-2; 7 nucleotides agree with TRBD1. V shed 3 bases and J 7 bases; nucleotides not matched to a gene: 3. Germline CDR1 reads SGHRS; CDR2 reads YFSETQ. The CDR3 has 12 amino acids. For the CDR3, the DNA is TGCGCCAGCAGCTCGACAGGGAGTGGCTACACCTTC. Encoded protein: CASSSTGSGYTF.

The chain couples TRBV4-2 to TRBJ1-4; 9 nucleotides agree with TRBD1. Germline V gene sequence: CDR1 LGHNA, CDR2 YNFKEQ. Trimming cost V 0 bases and J 4 bases; bases outside gene matches: 9. This CDR3 has 18 amino acids. CDR3 sequence reads: CASSQEVPGTGNNEKLFF. The CDR3 DNA follows: TGTGCCAGCAGCCAAGAGGTACCAGGGACAGGGAATAATGAAAAACTGTTTTTT.

The genes are TRBV10-3 and TRBJ2-5, with 8 bases that match TRBD2. Germline V CDR1 and CDR2: ENHRY, SYGVKD. This CDR3 is 17 amino acids long. V was clipped by 5 bases and J by 0 bases; unmatched bases: 11. CDR3 sequence reads: CAISSDGGAMYQETQYF. DNA of the CDR3: TGTGCCATCAGTTCCGACGGGGGGGCCATGTACCAAGAGACCCAGTACTTC.

In its sample, this clone was seen once. V usage is TRBV7-2 and J usage is TRBJ2-1, with D possibly TRBD2 on 7 matching bases. CDR3 length: 17 residues. Trimming shortened V by 4 bases and J by 4 bases, and 20 bases separated the two germline ends. Germline V gene sequence: CDR1 SGHTA, CDR2 FQGNSA. This chain's CDR3 is CASSSTLGRGAYNEQFF. CDR3 in DNA: TGTGCCAGCAGCTCCACCCTCGGACGGGGGGCTTACAATGAGCAGTTCTTC. Together with reference TRBV7-2 and TRBJ2-1, the CDR3 gives the full variable domain: GAGVSQSPSNKVTEKGKDVELRCDPISGHTALYWYRQSLGQGLEFLIYFQGNSAPDKSGLPSDRFSAERTGGSVSTLTIQRTQQEDSAVYLCASSSTLGRGAYNEQFFGPGTRLTVL.

V gene TRBV25-1 combines with J gene TRBJ2-2; D is undetermined. There are 12 residues in the CDR3. With 3 bases removed from V and 5 bases from J, the gap between germline ends came to 4 bases. CDR1 and CDR2 (germline): MGHDK, SYGVNS. CDR3 region: CASSERTGELFF. CDR3 nucleotide sequence: TGTGCCAGCAGTGAGCGGACCGGGGAGCTGTTTTTT.